What follows describes a single TCR beta chain. Germline V CDR1 and CDR2: LNHDA, SQIVND (reference sequence). This CDR3 contains 16 residues. V shed 6 bases, J shed 5 bases, and the junction held 10 bases outside the gene matches. This sample was taken from a study of OX40 agonist ivuxolimab in advanced cancers. Autoimmune disease history or systemic immunosuppression excluded patients. Sequenced by immunoSEQ multiplex PCR; TCRdb stores in-frame clones only, minus some. The table records around 50,000 clones, roughly four fifths of them present only once. The V call is TRBV19, the J call TRBJ2-1; 10 bases are shared with TRBD1. The sequence was collected from an adult with an advanced solid tumor such as melanoma, head and neck, liver or kidney cancer. The material sequenced was CD4+ or CD8+ T cells sorted from blood, taken in a trial of the OX40 agonist ivuxolimab. CDR3 sequence reads: CASRLIDRGRNNEQFF. The CDR3 coding sequence is TGTGCCAGTAGACTAATCGACAGGGGGCGAAACAATGAGCAGTTCTTC.